This TCR beta chain came from a study of lymphopenia after photon versus proton radiotherapy. Overall study findings and caveats: Post-nadir diversity loss with photons came from oligoclonal expansion, particularly CD8+ Temra cells. Authors raise, but do not show, better survival with proton therapy. Post-nadir TCR diversity decline inversely tracked overall survival among those who died. Photon-treated patients lost naive T cells and TCR diversity; proton-treated stayed stable.

Germline lookup yields CDR1 SGHNT and CDR2 YYREEE (reference sequence). This CDR3 spans 13 amino acids. Trimming cost V 0 bases and J 8 bases, with 9 bases left between them. Sequenced by immunoSEQ multiplex PCR; TCRdb stores in-frame clones only, minus some. In the table there are about 160,000 clones, roughly nine tenths of which are singletons. With regard to this clone: Antigen specificity is unknown.

The TCR sequence derives from a man in his fifties or sixties with gastric cancer. Sequenced material: peripheral blood, taken from a patient treated with photon-based radiotherapy. V usage is TRBV5-4 and J usage is TRBJ2-1; D gene uncertain. The CDR3 spells CASSLERFHEQFF. CDR3 nucleotide sequence: TGTGCCAGCAGCTTGGAGAGATTTCATGAGCAGTTCTTC.